The 25 T cell receptor beta chains listed next were all sequenced from one sample in a study of cytomegalovirus exposure and HLA in healthy donors. Use of 60 Vbeta and 13 Jbeta primers characterized the PCR. Profiled with immunoSEQ multiplex PCR; TCRdb holds only in-frame clones, not every one. The sample consists of 200,000 or so clones, roughly 80% of them appearing once. Sequencing was done on a sample of PBMCs. The receptor source for this set is a man aged 25-45 years in good health and CMV-seronegative.

For the CDR3, the DNA is TGTGCCAGCAGCTTAGGGGGCGCGACTGAAGCTTTCTTT. This sequence encodes CASSLGGATEAFF. The V gene is TRBV7-8, the J gene TRBJ1-1, with D maybe TRBD1 (5 bases). The germline V gene encodes CDR1 SGHVS and CDR2 FQNEAQ. This CDR3 has 13 residues. Trimming stripped 1 base from V and 5 bases from J, with 8 bases between.

This sequence joins TRBV5-6 and TRBJ2-7; unclear D gene. Per germline, CDR1 SGHDT and CDR2 YYEEEE. This CDR3 is 14 amino acids long. With 0 bases removed from V and 0 bases from J, the gap between germline ends came to 7 bases. The CDR3 DNA reads as TGTGCCAGCAGCTTGGCCGCTAACTCCTACGAGCAGTACTTC. It codes for CASSLAANSYEQYF.

This clone was recorded only once. The V gene is TRBV2, the J gene TRBJ2-1; 8 bases are shared with TRBD2. After removal of 9 bases from V and 9 bases from J, the junction contained 10 bases not matched to a gene. CDR1 and CDR2 from the germline V gene are SNHLY and FYNNEI. The CDR3 totals 13 residues. The DNA for the CDR3 is TGTGCCAGGTCTTCGGGGGGGCTGGGTGAGCAGTTCTTC. Translating gives CARSSGGLGEQFF.

CDR3 region: CASSFDRGLTEKLFF. The CDR3 region has the DNA TGTGCCAGCAGTTTCGACAGGGGGCTTACTGAAAAACTGTTTTTT. This chain joins TRBV28 and TRBJ1-4; TRBD1 matches 10 bases. With V trimmed by 3 bases and J by 7 bases, 5 bases remained unmatched. The germline gives CDR1 MDHEN, CDR2 SYDVKM. CDR3 length equals 15 residues.

The CDR3 here is CASSPTGTGYGYTF. The CDR3 bases are TGTGCCAGCAGTCCTACGGGGACAGGTTATGGCTACACCTTC. V usage is TRBV7-2 and J usage is TRBJ1-2; TRBD1 aligns across 8 bases. CDR3 size: 14 residues. After removal of 6 bases from V and 5 bases from J, the junction contained 8 bases not matched to a gene. The V gene's germline CDR1 is SGHTA and CDR2 FQGNSA.

The rearrangement joins TRBV7-6 to TRBJ2-3; 11 nucleotides align to TRBD2. The V gene end was trimmed by 5 bases and the J gene end by 3 bases; junction bases not matched to a gene: 7. The CDR3 runs to 16 residues. Germline values: CDR1 SGHVS, CDR2 FNYEAQ. This CDR3 is CASSPELAGVTDTQYF. As DNA, the CDR3 is TGTGCCAGCAGCCCAGAACTAGCGGGGGTGACAGATACGCAGTATTTT.

This clone appeared a few times. The chain has TRBV5-6 and TRBJ1-3, with no clear D. Trimming removed 0 bases at V and 2 bases at J, with 6 bases between. The CDR3 is 14 amino acids. Per germline, CDR1 SGHDT and CDR2 YYEEEE. The CDR3, as DNA: TGTGCCAGCAGCTTGGGGGCAGCTGGAAACACCATATATTTT. It translates to CASSLGAAGNTIYF.

The gene calls are TRBV10-3 and TRBJ1-5; D uncertain. The CDR3 has 13 residues. V lost 2 bases to trimming and J lost 5 bases, with 7 bases between them. Germline lookup yields CDR1 ENHRY and CDR2 SYGVKD. The CDR3 spells CAISEEGYQPQHF. CDR3 DNA sequence: TGTGCCATCAGTGAGGAGGGCTATCAGCCCCAGCATTTT.

The chain is built from TRBV27 and TRBJ1-1; no firm D call. Germline assignment: CDR1 MNHEY and CDR2 SMNVEV (reference sequence). This CDR3 spans 15 amino acids. Trimming shortened V by 2 bases and J by 0 bases, and 10 bases separated the two germline ends. Here the CDR3 DNA reads TGTGCCAGCAGTTTAGTCGGCGGTTTGAACACTGAAGCTTTCTTT. Translated: CASSLVGGLNTEAFF.

J is TRBJ2-3 and V is TRBV5-1; possible D gene TRBD2, 5 bases. The CDR3 is made up of 14 amino acids. V gave up 0 bases and J gave up 6 bases, with 11 bases separating them. From germline, CDR1 is SGHRS and CDR2 YFSETQ. CDR3 residues: CASSLGWPSDTQYF. In nucleotides, the CDR3 is TGCGCCAGCAGCTTGGGGTGGCCTAGCGATACGCAGTATTTT.

The chain recombines TRBV2 with TRBJ2-1, with 10 bases identical to TRBD2. CDR3 size: 15 residues. Germline V lookup: CDR1 SNHLY, CDR2 FYNNEI. V lost 5 bases to trimming and J lost 4 bases; unmatched junction nucleotides: 5. CDR3 DNA sequence: TGTGCCAGCAGTTACGAGACTAGCGGGTACAATGAGCAGTTCTTC. Residues: CASSYETSGYNEQFF.

The chain recombines TRBV7-9 with TRBJ1-4, with D uncertain. Germline CDR1 is SEHNR and CDR2 is FQNEAQ (reference sequence). The germline V and J ends were trimmed by 0 bases and 14 bases, with 16 bases remaining between them. The CDR3 runs to 14 residues. The CDR3 DNA reads TGTGCCAGCAGCTTAGCAGGGAAGGCGGGTACGCTGTTTTTT. It codes for CASSLAGKAGTLFF.

The rearrangement joins TRBV27 to TRBJ1-2; D not certain. V lost 3 bases and J lost 8, with 16 bases in between. The CDR3 totals 14 residues. Germline V gives CDR1 MNHEY, CDR2 SMNVEV (reference sequence). The CDR3 nucleotides are TGTGCCAGCAGTTTGTCAGGAACCTCAGAGGGCTACACCTTC. This codes for CASSLSGTSEGYTF.

On this clone: This sample also contains other DNA sequences that code for the same CDR3. J is TRBJ1-6 and V is TRBV27; 7 bases fit TRBD1. The CDR3 totals 15 residues. The J segment lost 7 bases and the V segment lost 3 bases, leaving 6 bases of the junction unmatched. Germline CDR1 and CDR2: MNHEY and SMNVEV (reference sequence). In DNA, the CDR3 is TGTGCCAGCAGTTTGAGGACAGGTCCAAATTCACCCCTCCACTTT. It yields the protein CASSLRTGPNSPLHF.

V and J are TRBV9 and TRBJ2-5, with D uncertain. Germline values: CDR1 SGDLS, CDR2 YYNGEE. Trimming took 1 base from V and 1 from J, leaving 14 bases between them. CDR3 size: 16 residues. The CDR3 DNA is TGTGCCAGCAGCGTAATTTTAGTACGATTCCAAGAGACCCAGTACTTC. Translating gives CASSVILVRFQETQYF.

This clone turned up a few times. The chain carries TRBV7-9 and TRBJ1-3; unclear D gene. Trimming shortened V by 1 base and J by 3 bases, and 7 bases separated the two germline ends. This CDR3 has 14 amino acids. Germline V gene sequence: CDR1 SEHNR, CDR2 FQNEAQ (reference sequence). The CDR3 DNA reads TGTGCCAGCAGCTTAGGGGCCGATGGAAACACCATATATTTT. Its translation: CASSLGADGNTIYF.

The chain uses TRBV6-5 and TRBJ2-2; no reliable D call. V was clipped by 2 bases and J by 0 bases, with 10 bases between them. This CDR3 contains 16 residues. The germline V gene encodes CDR1 MNHEY and CDR2 SVGAGI. The CDR3 sequence: CASSYPTGPNTGELFF. CDR3 DNA sequence: TGTGCCAGCAGTTACCCGACGGGTCCGAACACCGGGGAGCTGTTTTTT.

The chain couples TRBV7-9 to TRBJ2-1; weak D call: TRBD1 (6 bases). Germline-derived CDR1 and CDR2 are SEHNR and FQNEAQ (reference sequence). V shed 5 bases and J shed 6 bases, with 17 bases lying between them. This CDR3 region has 15 residues. The CDR3 reads CASSKTGSRFNEQFF. The CDR3 bases are TGTGCCAGCAGCAAGACAGGCAGTAGGTTCAATGAGCAGTTCTTC.

This clone has just a few counts. J is TRBJ2-7 and V is TRBV5-4; the match to TRBD1 covers 9 bases. This CDR3 spans 14 amino acids. The trim removed 3 bases at V and 4 bases at J, leaving 5 bases unmatched. The germline V gene encodes CDR1 SGHNT and CDR2 YYREEE (reference sequence). Here the CDR3 reads CASSSGQGRYEQYF. The CDR3 bases are TGTGCCAGCAGCTCCGGACAGGGGCGATACGAGCAGTACTTC.

This rearrangement joins TRBV6-6 to TRBJ1-2; weak D call: TRBD1 (5 bases). Germline V gene sequence: CDR1 MNHNY, CDR2 SVGAGI (reference sequence). Trimming removed 4 bases at V and 7 bases at J, with 16 bases between. This CDR3 is built from 14 residues. This chain's CDR3 is CASSSAVGPLGYTF. The DNA for the CDR3 is TGTGCCAGCAGTTCCGCCGTGGGGCCGCTTGGCTACACCTTC.

V is TRBV7-9 and J is TRBJ1-2, with TRBD1 identical over 8 bases. J gave up 1 base and V 5 bases, and 9 bases lay outside the gene matches. The CDR3 is made up of 16 amino acids. Germline CDR1 SEHNR, CDR2 FQNEAQ (reference sequence). This CDR3 is CASSTRGDRGNYGYTF. In nucleotides, the CDR3 is TGTGCCAGCAGCACCAGAGGAGACAGGGGTAACTATGGCTACACCTTC.

The chain links TRBV5-1 to TRBJ1-2; 7 positions agree with TRBD1. The CDR3 has 13 amino acids. Germline V gene sequence: CDR1 SGHRS, CDR2 YFSETQ. After removal of 3 bases from V and 9 bases from J, the junction contained 8 bases not matched to a gene. The CDR3 nucleotides are TGCGCCAGCAGCTCACTGACAGGGCCAAGCTACACCTTC. Protein: CASSSLTGPSYTF. The variable domain in full, completed from reference TRBV5-1 and TRBJ1-2, reads KAGVTQTPRYLIKTRGQQVTLSCSPISGHRSVSWYQQTPGQGLQFLFEYFSETQRNKGNFPGRFSGRQFSNSRSEMNVSTLELGDSALYLCASSSLTGPSYTFGSGTRLTVV.

A word on this clone: Compared with germline, one end of the junction differs, possibly owing to a read error. Other DNA sequences from this sample encode an identical CDR3 as well. V is TRBV5-1 and J is TRBJ1-4; possible D gene TRBD1, 6 bases. The CDR3 runs 15 residues. CDR1 is SGHRS, CDR2 YFSETQ, per germline. CDR3 coding DNA: TGCGCCAGCAGCTTTCTCGGGACACAGCATGAAAAACTATTTTTT. This encodes CASSFLGTQHEKLFF.

V is TRBV19 and J is TRBJ2-7, with 7 positions matching TRBD1. Trimming at V came to 4 bases and at J to 11 bases, leaving 8 bases not matched to a gene. The CDR3 spans 12 residues. The germline gives CDR1 LNHDA, CDR2 SQIVND (reference sequence). Written as DNA, the CDR3 is TGTGCCAGTAGTAACGTAAGGGGGCAGAAGTACTTC. Protein: CASSNVRGQKYF.

This rearrangement joins TRBV12-5 to TRBJ2-5, with 11 bases lining up with TRBD1. Germline lookup yields CDR1 LGHNT and CDR2 FRNRAP. Trimming took 5 bases from V and 5 from J; bases not matched to a gene: 7. There are 15 residues in the CDR3. The CDR3 sequence: CASGPGTGGSETQYF. CDR3 in DNA: TGTGCTAGTGGTCCCGGGACAGGGGGAAGTGAGACCCAGTACTTC.